This T cell receptor beta chain was captured by sequencing in a study of CD4 T cells in relation to SARS-CoV-2 and coronaviruses. The wider study: After nine to eleven days of antigen culture, PBMC TCR beta CDR3s were sequenced. Notes on the study in general: The cross-reactivity analysis covered only spike protein, not other viral proteins. Monoreactive clones expanded significantly more to SARS-CoV-2 than crossreactive clones did.

The CDR3 covers 15 residues. Trimming took off 6 bases at V and 8 bases at J, with 20 bases between the two ends. Germline CDR1 and CDR2: LNHDA and SQIVND (reference sequence). TCRdb's copy holds only in-frame clones and misses some; the assay was immunoSEQ multiplex PCR. The table lists fewer than 20,000 clones, around 67% of them singletons, with roughly 20% in the top ten. This clone was seen a handful of times. Its antigen remains unidentified. Before the COVID-19 pandemic, during about 2010-2018, CD4+ T cells were taken from unexposed donors. After less than 11 days of culture, CD4+ T cells were isolated. Testing used SARS-CoV-2 S/N and four cold-coronavirus spikes on unexposed-donor CD4+ T cells, cells permitting.

The rearrangement joins TRBV19 to TRBJ2-1; TRBD1 or TRBD2 may be the D gene (5 bases each). The sequence derives from a human donor in good health. Sequenced input: CD4+ T cells from PBMCs, cultured in vitro. The CDR3 region has the DNA TGTGCCAGTAGAAACCGGGACGCCACCCGCGATGAGCAGTTCTTC. Translated, it gives CASRNRDATRDEQFF.